The present T cell receptor (beta chain) was sequenced within a study of regulatory T cells in long-lasting Graves disease. Time point here: persistent/refractory GD, antithyroid drugs over 5 years with positive TRAb. The TCR library was made from RNA extracted from PBMCs. Building of the TCR beta libraries involved iRepertoire HTBI primers and Arm-PCR of CDR3 regions. Via MiXCR, TCRdb re-called the multiplex PCR reads, giving one row per CDR3 protein. The table lists about 470,000 distinct CDR3 sequences, around a fifth of them singletons, with 7% to 9% in the top ten. The sequence came from a female donor with Graves disease. Source: peripheral blood mononuclear cells (PBMCs), taken when the disease was refractory, from a patient treated with antithyroid drugs.

The CDR3 loop is CASSSFEIQYTEAFF. As DNA, the CDR3 is TGTGCCAGCAGCTCCTTTGAAATTCAATACACTGAAGCTTTCTTT. The chain uses TRBV7-9 and TRBJ1-1, with unresolved D. Germline CDR1 is SEHNR and CDR2 is FQNEAQ (reference sequence). The ends were cut back, 4 bases at V and 3 bases at J, with 15 bases in the middle. CDR3 size: 15 residues.